The source of this TCR beta chain is a study of cytomegalovirus exposure and HLA in healthy donors. Study information: An early data release held some 89 million unique TCRs from HLA-typed donors. Study findings and constraints: A later analysis linked 16,951 TCR beta sequences to HLA alleles at 0.05 false discovery rate. A prior analysis recorded that most TCR beta V segments were productive about 90% or about 30% of the time. TCR beta chain V- and J-gene trimming was linked, in a later analysis, to a missense variant in DCLRE1C.

The study ran its PCR with 60 Vbeta and 13 Jbeta primers. The protocol was immunoSEQ multiplex PCR, while the TCRdb copy is restricted to in-frame clones and leaves out a portion. Among 95,000 to 150,000 clones, more than 60% were seen once, and the ten largest hold roughly 8.6%. A word on this clone: As yet, its antigen is unknown.

The sequence was obtained from a woman in her forties in good health and CMV-seropositive. Sequencing was performed on PBMCs.

For the CDR3, the DNA is TGTGCCAGCAGTTTATTGGGACTAGCCCTCACAGATACGCAGTATTTT. Protein product: CASSLLGLALTDTQYF. J is TRBJ2-3 and V is TRBV28; 9 bases are a match to TRBD2. CDR1 and CDR2 from the germline V gene are MDHEN and SYDVKM. V was clipped by 1 base and J by 2 bases; unmatched bases: 4. The CDR3 covers 16 residues.